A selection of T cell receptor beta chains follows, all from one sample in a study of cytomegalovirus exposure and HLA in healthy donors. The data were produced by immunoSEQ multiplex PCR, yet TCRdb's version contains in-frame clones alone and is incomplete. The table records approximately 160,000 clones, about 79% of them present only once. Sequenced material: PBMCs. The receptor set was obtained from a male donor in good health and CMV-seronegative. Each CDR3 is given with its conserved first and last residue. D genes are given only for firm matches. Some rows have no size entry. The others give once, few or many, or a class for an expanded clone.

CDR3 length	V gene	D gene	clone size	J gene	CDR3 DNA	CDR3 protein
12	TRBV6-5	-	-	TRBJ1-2	TGTGCCACCGTAGGGGGTAACTATGGCTACACCTTC	CATVGGNYGYTF
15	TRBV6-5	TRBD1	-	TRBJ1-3	TGTGCCAGCAGTTACGGGACAGTTACTGGAAACACCATATATTTT	CASSYGTVTGNTIYF
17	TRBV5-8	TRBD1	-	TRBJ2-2	TGTGCCAGCAGCAGCCGGGACAGGGGTTTTAGTATCGGGGAGCTGTTTTTT	CASSSRDRGFSIGELFF
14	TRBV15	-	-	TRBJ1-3	TGTGCCACCAGCAGACCTCAACAGGGAAACACCATATATTTT	CATSRPQQGNTIYF
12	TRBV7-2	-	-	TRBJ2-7	TGTGCCAGCAGCCAGGACTGGTACGAGCAGTACTTC	CASSQDWYEQYF
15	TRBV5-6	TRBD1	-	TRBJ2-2	TGTGCCAGCAGCCGCGGACAGGGTAGCACCGGGGAGCTGTTTTTT	CASSRGQGSTGELFF
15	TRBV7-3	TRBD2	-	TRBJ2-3	TGTGCCAGCAGCCCGACTAGCGGGGGCACAGATACGCAGTATTTT	CASSPTSGGTDTQYF
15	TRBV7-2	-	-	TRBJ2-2	TGTGCCAGCAGCTTAAGGGGAAAAACCACCGGGGAGCTGTTTTTT	CASSLRGKTTGELFF
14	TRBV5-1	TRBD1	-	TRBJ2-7	TGCGCCAGCAGCGGGGGACAGGGGATCAACGAGCAGTACTTC	CASSGGQGINEQYF
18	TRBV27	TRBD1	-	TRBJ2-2	TGTGCCAGCAGTTTAAGGGGGACAGGGGTGGGGGACACCGGGGAGCTGTTTTTT	CASSLRGTGVGDTGELFF
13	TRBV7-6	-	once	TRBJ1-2	TGTGCCAGCAGCTTACCGGAGGGCTATGGCTACACCTTC	CASSLPEGYGYTF
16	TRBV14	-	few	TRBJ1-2	TGTGCCAGCAGCCAAGAACGATGGCCCCCTAACTATGGCTACACCTTC	CASSQERWPPNYGYTF
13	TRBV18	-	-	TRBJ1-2	TGTGCCAGCTCACCCGATGAGAACTATGGCTACACCTTC	CASSPDENYGYTF
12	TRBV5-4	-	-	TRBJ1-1	TGTGCCAGCAGCTGGGGGGACACTGAAGCTTTCTTT	CASSWGDTEAFF
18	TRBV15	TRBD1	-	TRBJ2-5	TGTGCCACCAGCGGACTATCTGGGGACAGGGGGAGGCAAGAGACCCAGTACTTC	CATSGLSGDRGRQETQYF
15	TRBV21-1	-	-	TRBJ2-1	TGTGCCAGCAGCAAAGGGTGGGACAGCGACAATGAGCAGTTCTTC	CASSKGWDSDNEQFF
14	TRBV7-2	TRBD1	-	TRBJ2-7	TGTGCCAGCAGCCGGGACAGGGTAGCCTACGAGCAGTACTTC	CASSRDRVAYEQYF
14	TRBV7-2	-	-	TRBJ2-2	TGTGCCAGCAGCGCTGGCTTCCTCACCGGGGAGCTGTTTTTT	CASSAGFLTGELFF
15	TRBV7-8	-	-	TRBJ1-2	TGTGCCAGCAGCTCCCAGGGGAGGGGGGACTATGGCTACACCTTC	CASSSQGRGDYGYTF
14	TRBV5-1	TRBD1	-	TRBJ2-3	TGCGCCAGCCATCCCGGGACAGGGCCAGATACGCAGTATTTT	CASHPGTGPDTQYF